These 16 T cell receptor beta chains came from one sample sequenced in a study of cytomegalovirus exposure and HLA in healthy donors (dated by TCRdb to between 2016 and 2019). To prepare the library, the immunoSEQ multiplex PCR assay was applied. The multiplex PCR relied on a mix of 60 forward primers for TCR Vbeta segments and 13 reverse primers for TCR Jbeta segments. The table comes from immuneACCESS by way of TCRdb, which keeps in-frame sequences with V and J called. Part of the clones is missing from these tables; in studies checked, under half for an unresolved V gene and the rest for unknown reasons. Present in this sample are under 200,000 clones, around 74% of which were seen just once. The ten largest clones capture around 3.2% of the sample. The sequenced sample consisted of PBMCs. These receptors all stem from a female donor in good health and CMV-seronegative.

This chain uses TRBV25-1 with TRBJ2-1, with TRBD1 matching 10 bases. Per the germline V gene, CDR1 is MGHDK and CDR2 is SYGVNS. V trimming: 1 base; J trimming: 5 bases; junction bases outside the gene matches: 2. There are 15 residues in the CDR3. The CDR3 region is CASSESGQGDNEQFF. The CDR3 DNA is TGTGCCAGCAGTGAATCTGGACAGGGGGACAATGAGCAGTTCTTC.

This clone was picked up one time. At one of its ends the junction is not consistent with the germline gene, which may arise from a read error. The chain uses TRBV28 and TRBJ2-7, with D possibly matching TRBD1 (5 bases). The CDR3 is 14 amino acids. CDR1 and CDR2 from the germline V gene are MDHEN and SYDVKM. CDR3 in amino acids: CASSLISGRFEQYF. The CDR3 DNA sequence: TGTGCTAGCAGTTTAATTTCAGGGCGGTTCGAGCAGTACTTC. The whole variable domain, filled in from reference TRBV28 and TRBJ2-7, reads DVKVTQSSRYLVKRTGEKVFLECVQDMDHENMFWYRQDPGLGLRLIYFSYDVKMKEKGDIPEGYSVSREKKERFSLILESASTNQTSMYLCASSLISGRFEQYFGPGTRLTVT.

The chain couples TRBV7-3 to TRBJ2-5, with TRBD2 identical over 8 bases. The CDR3 runs to 14 residues. V was clipped by 5 bases and J by 5 bases; unmatched bases: 7. Per the germline V gene, CDR1 is SGHTA and CDR2 is FQGTGA. CDR3 DNA: TGTGCCAGCAGCCCGGGGGGGAGGCATGAGACCCAGTACTTC. This encodes CASSPGGRHETQYF.

This chain uses TRBV11-3 with TRBJ1-1; 9 positions agree with TRBD1. The V gene's germline CDR1 is SGHNT and CDR2 YENEEA. After removal of 5 bases from V and 3 bases from J, the junction contained 4 bases not matched to a gene. CDR3 length: 14 amino acids. This chain's CDR3 is CASSPRTGDTEAFF. CDR3 in DNA: TGTGCCAGCAGCCCGCGGACAGGGGACACTGAAGCTTTCTTT.

The chain employs TRBV20-1 and TRBJ2-5, with TRBD2 as a possible D gene (5 bases). Trimming cost V 4 bases and J 7 bases, with 10 bases left between them. CDR1 is DFQATT, CDR2 SNEGSKA, per germline (reference sequence). CDR3 length: 11 residues. CDR3 region: CSANKEATQYF. CDR3 DNA: TGCAGTGCTAACAAGGAGGCGACCCAGTACTTC.

The V call is TRBV19, the J call TRBJ2-7; 8 bases fit TRBD2. The germline V gene has CDR1 LNHDA and CDR2 SQIVND (reference sequence). The CDR3 covers 14 residues. The V and J ends lost 3 bases and 4 bases, in that order; junction bases with no gene match: 5. The CDR3 spells CASSMQPGGYEQYF. CDR3 bases: TGTGCCAGTAGTATGCAGCCGGGGGGGTACGAGCAGTACTTC.

The genes are TRBV7-3 and TRBJ2-7; weak D call: TRBD2 (6 bases). The CDR3 extends over 22 amino acids. Trimming cost V 5 bases and J 2 bases, with 37 bases left between them. Per germline, CDR1 SGHTA and CDR2 FQGTGA. The DNA for the CDR3 is TGTGCCAGCAGCGCCTCCGCTCCCCTCTTGGAGGGTGAGAATGTGGCCCCCTACGAGCAGTACTTC. Translation gives CASSASAPLLEGENVAPYEQYF.

J is TRBJ2-5 and V is TRBV9, with 8 positions matching TRBD1. The ends lost 6 bases at V and 1 base at J; junction bases unmatched: 8. The CDR3 is 15 residues long. Germline V gene data show CDR1 as SGDLS and CDR2 as YYNGEE. The CDR3 here is CASIAPGQAQETQYF. CDR3 in DNA: TGTGCCAGCATTGCCCCGGGACAGGCCCAAGAGACCCAGTACTTC.

This rearrangement joins TRBV19 to TRBJ1-1; D remains ambiguous. Trimming pared 5 bases from V and 3 bases from J, leaving 13 bases between. The CDR3 has 14 residues. CDR1 is LNHDA, CDR2 SQIVND, per germline (reference sequence). In DNA form, the CDR3 reads TGTGCCAGTAGTGCCGAGCCGAGGGACACTGAAGCTTTCTTT. This translates into CASSAEPRDTEAFF.

This clone came up a few times. The gene calls are TRBV7-2 and TRBJ2-5; 9 nucleotides align to TRBD2. The CDR3 is 15 residues long. Germline CDR1 and CDR2: SGHTA and FQGNSA. With 4 bases clipped from V and 5 bases from J, the junction kept 8 bases outside the gene matches. CDR3 DNA sequence: TGTGCCAGCAGCTCAACAACTAGCGGGTGGGAGACCCAGTACTTC. Encoded protein: CASSSTTSGWETQYF.

This chain links TRBV2 with TRBJ2-3, with 8 bases lining up with TRBD2. J lost 4 bases, V lost 4 bases, and 7 bases had no gene match. The CDR3 is 15 residues long. CDR1 is SNHLY and CDR2 is FYNNEI in the germline V gene. In DNA form, the CDR3 reads TGTGCCAGCAGTGGGCCCGGGAGGGCCGCAGATACGCAGTATTTT. This encodes CASSGPGRAADTQYF.

The rearrangement links TRBV6-5 to TRBJ1-1; no firm D call. With 0 bases removed from V and 0 bases from J, the gap between germline ends came to 8 bases. The V gene's germline CDR1 is MNHEY and CDR2 SVGAGI. The CDR3 is 15 residues long. CDR3 region: CASSYSFAMNTEAFF. DNA of the CDR3: TGTGCCAGCAGTTACTCGTTTGCGATGAACACTGAAGCTTTCTTT.

The chain joins TRBV5-1 to TRBJ2-1; 13 bases agree with TRBD2. CDR3 length: 17 residues. The V gene's germline CDR1 is SGHRS and CDR2 YFSETQ. Unmatched junction bases numbered 8, after V lost 4 bases and J lost 4 bases. The CDR3 loop is CASSQGTSGTGYNEQFF. The CDR3 nucleotides read TGCGCCAGCAGCCAAGGGACTAGCGGGACGGGATACAATGAGCAGTTCTTC. The entire variable domain, with the rest obtained from reference TRBV5-1 and TRBJ2-1, is as follows: KAGVTQTPRYLIKTRGQQVTLSCSPISGHRSVSWYQQTPGQGLQFLFEYFSETQRNKGNFPGRFSGRQFSNSRSEMNVSTLELGDSALYLCASSQGTSGTGYNEQFFGPGTRLTVL.

This clone was observed a handful of times. The junction departs from germline at one end; a sequencing error may be responsible. The rearrangement joins TRBV5-1 to TRBJ1-1, with a possible D match to TRBD1 (5 bases). The V gene's germline CDR1 is SGHRS and CDR2 YFSETQ. The CDR3 extends over 14 amino acids. CDR3 DNA sequence: TGCGCCAGCAGATTGGAGACAGAGAACACTGAAGCTTTCTTT. This sequence encodes CASRLETENTEAFF.

This clone was counted only a few times. The chain combines TRBV9 with TRBJ2-6; 8 nucleotides agree with TRBD1. The CDR3 runs 18 residues. With 0 bases clipped from V and 4 bases from J, the junction kept 9 bases outside the gene matches. The germline gives CDR1 SGDLS, CDR2 YYNGEE. The CDR3 DNA reads TGTGCCAGCAGCGTAGCCCCCCAGGGGGCAGGCGGGGCCAACGTCCTGACTTTC. Its translation: CASSVAPQGAGGANVLTF.

The rearrangement links TRBV4-3 to TRBJ1-2; 8 nucleotides agree with TRBD1. The CDR3 runs to 16 residues. The ends lost 4 bases at V and 7 bases at J; junction bases unmatched: 14. Germline V CDR1 and CDR2: LGHNA, YSLEER. CDR3 nucleotides: TGCGCCAGCAGCCCTGAGGCGACAGGGGAGAAGGGTGGCTACACCTTC. It is translated as CASSPEATGEKGGYTF.